A selection of T cell receptor beta chains follows, all from one sample in a study of CD8 T cells in Susac syndrome. TCRdb re-called the immunoSEQ multiplex PCR reads with MiXCR, one entry per CDR3 protein. The sample contains about 440,000 distinct CDR3 sequences, about 85% of which appear only once. The material sequenced was CD8+ T cells from PBMCs. These TCRs come from a human donor with multiple sclerosis. Each CDR3 is given with its conserved first and last residue. Each record gives: J gene, D gene, V gene, clone size, CDR3 DNA, CDR3 protein. D genes are given only for firm matches. Only some rows state a clone size, as once, few, many or a class for expanded clones.

J gene: TRBJ1-6
D gene: NA
V gene: TRBV2
clone size: NA
CDR3 DNA: TGTGCCAGCAGTGAAGTCGGTGACCCTTCCTATAATTCACCCCTCCACTTT
CDR3 protein: CASSEVGDPSYNSPLHF

J gene: TRBJ1-1
D gene: NA
V gene: TRBV30
clone size: NA
CDR3 DNA: TGTGCCTGGAGTGACGCAGTGGGGGGGACCCTCCTTGAAGCTTTCTTT
CDR3 protein: CAWSDAVGGTLLEAFF

J gene: TRBJ2-3
D gene: NA
V gene: TRBV6-1
clone size: NA
CDR3 DNA: TGTGCCAGCAGCGACTACCTATGGCATCGCCCCACAGATACGCAGTATTTT
CDR3 protein: CASSDYLWHRPTDTQYF

J gene: TRBJ1-1
D gene: NA
V gene: TRBV10-3
clone size: NA
CDR3 DNA: TGTGCCATCAGTGAGGCGACAGAGACTGAAGCTTTCTTT
CDR3 protein: CAISEATETEAFF

J gene: TRBJ2-1
D gene: TRBD2
V gene: TRBV20-1
clone size: NA
CDR3 DNA: TGCAGTGCTAGGGCTAGCGGACCATTTGGGTCCCATGAGCAGTTCTTC
CDR3 protein: CSARASGPFGSHEQFF

J gene: TRBJ2-7
D gene: NA
V gene: TRBV11-2
clone size: NA
CDR3 DNA: TGTGCCAGCAGCCGTTGGGGCAGGGGCAGCTACGAGCAGTACTTC
CDR3 protein: CASSRWGRGSYEQYF

J gene: TRBJ2-1
D gene: NA
V gene: TRBV27
clone size: NA
CDR3 DNA: TGTGCCAGCAGTCTCCAAACTACCTACAATGAGCAGTTCTTC
CDR3 protein: CASSLQTTYNEQFF

J gene: TRBJ2-7
D gene: NA
V gene: TRBV19
clone size: NA
CDR3 DNA: TGTGCCAGTACGGCAGCTGGGCAGGGATTCGAGCAGTACTTC
CDR3 protein: CASTAAGQGFEQYF

J gene: TRBJ2-5
D gene: TRBD2
V gene: TRBV3-1
clone size: NA
CDR3 DNA: TGTGCCAGCAGCCAAGGACTAGCGGGGCACTTATCGGAGACCCAGTACTTC
CDR3 protein: CASSQGLAGHLSETQYF

J gene: TRBJ2-7
D gene: NA
V gene: TRBV7-9
clone size: NA
CDR3 DNA: TGTGCCAGCAGCTTATCGAGAGGAGGGCGATTCTACGAGCAGTACTTC
CDR3 protein: CASSLSRGGRFYEQYF

J gene: TRBJ2-2
D gene: NA
V gene: TRBV19
clone size: NA
CDR3 DNA: TGTGCCAGTAGTATAATATTTGAAGAGGGCACCGGGGAGCTGTTTTTT
CDR3 protein: CASSIIFEEGTGELFF

J gene: TRBJ1-4
D gene: NA
V gene: TRBV30
clone size: NA
CDR3 DNA: TGTGCCTGGAGTGCGGGCAGGGGTGGTGAAAAACTGTTTTTT
CDR3 protein: CAWSAGRGGEKLFF

J gene: TRBJ2-1
D gene: NA
V gene: TRBV27
clone size: NA
CDR3 DNA: TGTGCCAGCAACTCTGGAGAGGGGGGCTACAATGAGCAGTTCTTC
CDR3 protein: CASNSGEGGYNEQFF

J gene: TRBJ2-1
D gene: NA
V gene: TRBV30
clone size: NA
CDR3 DNA: TGTGCCTGGAGTGTACTCAGTAATGAGCAGTTCTTC
CDR3 protein: CAWSVLSNEQFF

J gene: TRBJ2-7
D gene: NA
V gene: TRBV9
clone size: NA
CDR3 DNA: TGTGCCAGCAGCGTAAATAGGAGACCCTACGAGCAGTACTTC
CDR3 protein: CASSVNRRPYEQYF

J gene: TRBJ2-7
D gene: NA
V gene: TRBV7-2
clone size: NA
CDR3 DNA: TGTGCCAGCATCGAGGGGCCGTATAGGGGCTACGAGCAGTACTTC
CDR3 protein: CASIEGPYRGYEQYF

J gene: TRBJ2-7
D gene: NA
V gene: TRBV14
clone size: once
CDR3 DNA: TGTGCCAGCAGCCATCTTACCTCCGGGGGGCTCGAGCAGTACTTC
CDR3 protein: CASSHLTSGGLEQYF

J gene: TRBJ2-7
D gene: TRBD2
V gene: TRBV7-7
clone size: NA
CDR3 DNA: TGTGCTAGCAGCTTCTTAGCGGGGGGGGCCTACGAGCAGTACTTC
CDR3 protein: CASSFLAGGAYEQYF

J gene: TRBJ2-6
D gene: NA
V gene: TRBV4-1
clone size: NA
CDR3 DNA: TGCGCCAGCAGCCCCTACTTATCTGGGGCCAACGTCCTGACTTTC
CDR3 protein: CASSPYLSGANVLTF

J gene: TRBJ1-1
D gene: TRBD1
V gene: TRBV5-6
clone size: NA
CDR3 DNA: TGTGCCAGCAGCGAAGGGACAGGGGACCTGAACACTGAAGCTTTCTTT
CDR3 protein: CASSEGTGDLNTEAFF

J gene: TRBJ2-5
D gene: NA
V gene: TRBV6-6
clone size: once
CDR3 DNA: TGTGCCAGCAGTTTTCCCCCCGGGCAGCTCCAAGAGACCCAGTACTTC
CDR3 protein: CASSFPPGQLQETQYF

J gene: TRBJ2-2
D gene: TRBD1
V gene: TRBV29-1
clone size: NA
CDR3 DNA: TGCAGCGTTCAATTCGGACAGGCGAACACCGGGGAGCTGTTTTTT
CDR3 protein: CSVQFGQANTGELFF

J gene: TRBJ1-2
D gene: NA
V gene: TRBV12-5
clone size: NA
CDR3 DNA: TGTGCTAGTGGCCCAGACAGGAGCTATGGCTACACCTTC
CDR3 protein: CASGPDRSYGYTF

J gene: TRBJ2-1
D gene: NA
V gene: TRBV30
clone size: NA
CDR3 DNA: TGTGCCTGGCTGGGGGTAGAGACTGGGTACAATGAGCAGTTCTTC
CDR3 protein: CAWLGVETGYNEQFF

J gene: TRBJ2-2
D gene: TRBD1
V gene: TRBV5-8
clone size: NA
CDR3 DNA: TGTGCCAGCAGCTTGGCCAGGGGGTACGGGGAGCTGTTTTTT
CDR3 protein: CASSLARGYGELFF

J gene: TRBJ2-7
D gene: NA
V gene: TRBV7-9
clone size: few
CDR3 DNA: TGTGCCAGCAGCTTAGGTACAGACGAGCAGTACTTC
CDR3 protein: CASSLGTDEQYF

J gene: TRBJ1-6
D gene: TRBD1
V gene: TRBV19
clone size: NA
CDR3 DNA: TGTGCCAGTAGTCTGACAGGGCCATCCTATAATTCACCCCTCCACTTT
CDR3 protein: CASSLTGPSYNSPLHF

J gene: TRBJ2-2
D gene: NA
V gene: TRBV15
clone size: NA
CDR3 DNA: TGTGCCACCAGCAGAGTAGGGGGGAACACCGGGGAGCTGTTTTTT
CDR3 protein: CATSRVGGNTGELFF

J gene: TRBJ2-7
D gene: TRBD2
V gene: TRBV6-5
clone size: few
CDR3 DNA: TGTGCCAGCAGTTACGCTAGCGGGAGAAGAGAGCAGTACTTC
CDR3 protein: CASSYASGRREQYF

J gene: TRBJ1-2
D gene: NA
V gene: TRBV2
clone size: NA
CDR3 DNA: TGTGCCAGCAGCGAGGGGGGGGAGACAGTCTATGGCTACACCTTC
CDR3 protein: CASSEGGETVYGYTF

J gene: TRBJ1-5
D gene: TRBD1
V gene: TRBV5-6
clone size: NA
CDR3 DNA: TGTGCCAGCAGCTTGGGCAATAAGGGTGACAGGGACAATCAGCCCCAGCATTTT
CDR3 protein: CASSLGNKGDRDNQPQHF

J gene: TRBJ2-1
D gene: TRBD2
V gene: TRBV5-6
clone size: few
CDR3 DNA: TGTGCCAGCAGCCCGACTAGCGGGAATTACAATGAGCAGTTCTTC
CDR3 protein: CASSPTSGNYNEQFF

J gene: TRBJ2-7
D gene: TRBD2
V gene: TRBV27
clone size: NA
CDR3 DNA: TGTGCCAGCAGTGGGGCCGAAGGGAGGGACTACGAGCAGTACTTC
CDR3 protein: CASSGAEGRDYEQYF

J gene: TRBJ1-5
D gene: NA
V gene: TRBV4-1
clone size: once
CDR3 DNA: TGCGCCAGCAGCCAAGATGGGGAAGGCAATCAGCCCCAGCATTTT
CDR3 protein: CASSQDGEGNQPQHF

J gene: TRBJ2-6
D gene: TRBD1
V gene: TRBV15
clone size: NA
CDR3 DNA: TGTGCCACCAGCAGTGATGTCGGGACAGGGTTGTTGGGGGCCAACGTCCTGACTTTC
CDR3 protein: CATSSDVGTGLLGANVLTF

J gene: TRBJ2-1
D gene: TRBD2
V gene: TRBV14
clone size: once
CDR3 DNA: TGTGCCAGCAGCCAGGATTCCCTACTAGCGGAGAACAATGAGCAGTTCTTC
CDR3 protein: CASSQDSLLAENNEQFF

J gene: TRBJ1-1
D gene: NA
V gene: TRBV2
clone size: NA
CDR3 DNA: TGTGCCAGCAGTGGAGCGGGGTTGAACACTGAAGCTTTCTTT
CDR3 protein: CASSGAGLNTEAFF

J gene: TRBJ1-2
D gene: NA
V gene: TRBV21-1
clone size: NA
CDR3 DNA: TGTGCCAGCAGCAAAGCTAATACAGGGGGTGGCTACACCTTC
CDR3 protein: CASSKANTGGGYTF

J gene: TRBJ2-7
D gene: TRBD2
V gene: TRBV5-1
clone size: NA
CDR3 DNA: TGCGCCAGCAGCTTGGCACTAGGGACTAGATACGAGCAGTACTTC
CDR3 protein: CASSLALGTRYEQYF

J gene: TRBJ2-5
D gene: NA
V gene: TRBV5-1
clone size: NA
CDR3 DNA: TGCGCCAGCAGCCGGTCGGGGTGGGGGCAAGAGACCCAGTACTTC
CDR3 protein: CASSRSGWGQETQYF

J gene: TRBJ2-7
D gene: NA
V gene: TRBV4-2
clone size: NA
CDR3 DNA: TGTGCCAGCAGCCAAGATCTGGGGGACGTCCCTGCCTACGAGCAGTACTTC
CDR3 protein: CASSQDLGDVPAYEQYF

J gene: TRBJ2-3
D gene: TRBD2
V gene: TRBV27
clone size: NA
CDR3 DNA: TGTGCCAGCAGTTCCCTCATGGTAGCGGGAGGTCCGGATACGCAGTATTTT
CDR3 protein: CASSSLMVAGGPDTQYF

J gene: TRBJ1-2
D gene: TRBD1
V gene: TRBV30
clone size: NA
CDR3 DNA: TGTGCCTGGGACAGGGCTTTATTAGAAAACTATGGCTACACCTTC
CDR3 protein: CAWDRALLENYGYTF

J gene: TRBJ1-5
D gene: NA
V gene: TRBV20-1
clone size: NA
CDR3 DNA: TGCAGTGCCCAGGAGGTAGCTAGCAATCAGCCCCAGCATTTT
CDR3 protein: CSAQEVASNQPQHF

J gene: TRBJ2-2
D gene: TRBD1
V gene: TRBV27
clone size: NA
CDR3 DNA: TGTGCCAGCAGTTTTGCGCCGGGGACAGGGTATAAGGCCGGGGAGCTGTTTTTT
CDR3 protein: CASSFAPGTGYKAGELFF

J gene: TRBJ1-1
D gene: TRBD1
V gene: TRBV27
clone size: NA
CDR3 DNA: TGTGCCAGCAGTTTAGACAGGGCCGGTGAAGCTTTCTTT
CDR3 protein: CASSLDRAGEAFF